The 15 T cell receptor beta chains in this list originate from one sample, sequenced in a study of a mutant IDH1 vaccine in newly diagnosed glioma. Sequencing used immunoSEQ multiplex PCR; TCRdb keeps in-frame clones, though not all of them. Among 50,000 or so clones, around 80% were seen once, and the ten largest hold 6.5% to 9%. Their specific antigens are unknown. Time point reported: week 5, during vaccination. A single vaccine dose contained 300 ug of mutant IDH1 20-mer peptide, and topical imiquimod was used with it. Sample: PBMCs, taken from a glioma patient whose treatment included an IDH1 peptide vaccine. These receptors all stem from a woman in her forties or fifties with glioma.

V gene TRBV14 combines with J gene TRBJ2-5; D unresolved. The CDR3 runs to 13 residues. The germline V gene encodes CDR1 SGHDN and CDR2 FVKESK. V shed 1 base and J shed 5 bases, with 8 bases lying between them. The CDR3 sequence is CASSQGVGETQYF. The CDR3 DNA reads as TGTGCCAGCAGCCAAGGGGTGGGGGAGACCCAGTACTTC.

The chain has TRBV5-1 and TRBJ1-1; unclear D gene. V was trimmed by 4 bases and J by 9 bases, leaving 16 bases between them. The CDR3 runs to 13 residues. Germline loops: CDR1 SGHRS, CDR2 YFSETQ. The CDR3 spells CASSIDGPQKAFF. CDR3 sequence (DNA): TGCGCCAGCAGCATAGACGGACCCCAGAAAGCTTTCTTT.

This chain links TRBV4-1 with TRBJ2-5; D is possibly TRBD2 (5 bases). Germline V gene data show CDR1 as MGHRA and CDR2 as YSYEKL. This CDR3 region has 12 residues. The ends were cut back, 4 bases at V and 5 bases at J, with 8 bases in the middle. Written as DNA, the CDR3 is TGCGCCAGCAGCCTCCGAGGGGAGACCCAGTACTTC. Protein: CASSLRGETQYF.

In this sample, this clone turned up once. The V and J genes are TRBV6-1 and TRBJ1-3; possibly TRBD1 for D (5 bases). The CDR3 runs 15 residues. V was shortened by 4 bases and J by 2 bases, with 12 bases between the two germline ends. CDR1 and CDR2 (germline): MNHNS, SASEGT. CDR3 in amino acids: CASSVLWTPGNTIYF. The CDR3 DNA reads TGTGCCAGCAGTGTTTTGTGGACACCTGGAAACACCATATATTTT.

This clone was detected a few times. The chain uses TRBV29-1 and TRBJ1-2; weak D call: TRBD1 (6 bases). V lost 4 bases, J lost 8 bases, and 8 bases lay in between. CDR1 and CDR2 (germline): SQVTM, ANQGSEA. The CDR3 consists of 10 residues. CDR3: CSVVQGGYTF. The CDR3, as DNA: TGCAGCGTTGTACAGGGCGGCTACACCTTC.

The chain is built from TRBV7-9 and TRBJ1-2, with D perhaps matching TRBD1 (5 bases). Germline CDR1 and CDR2: SEHNR and FQNEAQ (reference sequence). V was trimmed by 4 bases and J by 8 bases, leaving 20 bases between them. This CDR3 has 15 amino acids. The CDR3 loop reads CASSSRGGPQAGYTF. The CDR3 DNA reads TGTGCCAGCAGCTCGAGGGGAGGGCCACAAGCCGGCTACACCTTC.

This clone has only a few counts. The chain couples TRBV6-5 to TRBJ1-5; D uncertain. CDR3 length: 14 residues. Trimming removed 6 bases from V and 0 bases from J, with 9 bases in between. Germline V gives CDR1 MNHEY, CDR2 SVGAGI. Here the CDR3 reads CASSGRDSNQPQHF. The CDR3 DNA sequence: TGTGCCAGCAGCGGCAGAGATAGCAATCAGCCCCAGCATTTT.

The CDR3 DNA reads as TGTGCCAGCAGCTTAGAGCAGGGCGAAACCTTC. Its translation: CASSLEQGETF. The V gene is TRBV7-9, the J gene TRBJ1-2, with D maybe TRBD1 (5 bases). V was pared by 1 base and J by 14 bases, with 11 bases between. The CDR3 totals 11 residues. Germline lookup yields CDR1 SEHNR and CDR2 FQNEAQ (reference sequence).

The chain joins TRBV15 to TRBJ1-1, with TRBD1 as a possible D gene (6 bases). The germline V gene encodes CDR1 LNHNV and CDR2 YYDKDF (reference sequence). The CDR3 is made up of 14 amino acids. V was cut by 0 bases and J by 5 bases, with 10 bases left in between. CDR3 sequence (DNA): TGTGCCACCAGCAGAGAAACAGGGCTTACTGAAGCTTTCTTT. Its protein is CATSRETGLTEAFF.

The chain uses TRBV6-6 and TRBJ2-5; maybe TRBD2 (6 bases). V was trimmed by 5 bases and J by 5 bases, leaving 6 bases between them. Germline CDR1 reads MNHNY; CDR2 reads SVGAGI (reference sequence). This CDR3 has 11 residues. The CDR3 sequence: CASSGGETQYF. The CDR3 DNA is TGTGCCAGCAGTGGGGGGGAGACCCAGTACTTC.

This clone was observed a few times. This chain connects TRBV9 to TRBJ1-2, with TRBD1 identical over 8 bases. Germline CDR1 and CDR2: SGDLS and YYNGEE. The CDR3 length is 15 residues. Trimming took 4 bases from V and 4 from J; bases not matched to a gene: 9. The CDR3: CASSPEPGQGYGYTF. The CDR3 coding sequence is TGTGCCAGCAGCCCAGAGCCCGGACAGGGCTATGGCTACACCTTC.

The rearrangement uses TRBV2 and TRBJ2-1, with D hard to call. This CDR3 spans 12 amino acids. Per the germline V gene, CDR1 is SNHLY and CDR2 is FYNNEI. Trimming cost V 7 bases and J 1 base, with 5 bases left between them. CDR3 residues: CASTPSYNEQFF. The CDR3 region has the DNA TGTGCCAGCACTCCATCCTACAATGAGCAGTTCTTC.

The chain has TRBV28 and TRBJ2-7; the D is unclear. Germline-derived CDR1 and CDR2 are MDHEN and SYDVKM. This CDR3 region has 14 residues. Trimming shortened V by 5 bases and J by 4 bases, and 15 bases separated the two germline ends. CDR3 sequence reads: CASSHRGRVYEQYF. CDR3 nucleotides: TGTGCCAGCAGTCACCGCGGTCGTGTGTACGAGCAGTACTTC.

This chain uses TRBV7-8 with TRBJ1-3; D gene unclear. The V gene's germline CDR1 is SGHVS and CDR2 FQNEAQ. V lost 5 bases to trimming and J lost 3 bases, with 8 bases between them. CDR3 length equals 13 residues. CDR3 sequence (DNA): TGTGCCAGCAGCCCGTCCAATGGAAACACCATATATTTT. Translating gives CASSPSNGNTIYF.

This chain uses TRBV6-5 with TRBJ1-6, with unresolved D. Germline V CDR1 and CDR2: MNHEY, SVGAGI. V lost 2 bases to trimming and J lost 7 bases, with 12 bases between them. This CDR3 is 15 amino acids long. Written as DNA, the CDR3 is TGTGCCAGCAGTTACCCCTTAAATGGCAATTCACCCCTCCACTTT. It codes for CASSYPLNGNSPLHF.